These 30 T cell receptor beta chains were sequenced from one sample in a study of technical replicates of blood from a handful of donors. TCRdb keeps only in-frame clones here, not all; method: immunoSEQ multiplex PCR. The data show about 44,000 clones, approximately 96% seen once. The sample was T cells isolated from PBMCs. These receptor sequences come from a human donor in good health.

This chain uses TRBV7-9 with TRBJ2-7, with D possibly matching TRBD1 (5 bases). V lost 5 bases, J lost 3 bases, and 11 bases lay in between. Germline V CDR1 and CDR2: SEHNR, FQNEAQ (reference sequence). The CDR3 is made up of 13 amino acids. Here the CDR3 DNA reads TGTGCCAGCAGCCTAGACAGTAACTACGAGCAGTACTTC. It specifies CASSLDSNYEQYF.

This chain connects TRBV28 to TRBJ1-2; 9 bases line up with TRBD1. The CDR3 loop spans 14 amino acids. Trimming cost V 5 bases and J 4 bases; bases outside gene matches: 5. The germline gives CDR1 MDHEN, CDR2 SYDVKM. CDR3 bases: TGTGCCAGCAGTCACCGGGACAGGGCCTATGGCTACACCTTC. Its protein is CASSHRDRAYGYTF.

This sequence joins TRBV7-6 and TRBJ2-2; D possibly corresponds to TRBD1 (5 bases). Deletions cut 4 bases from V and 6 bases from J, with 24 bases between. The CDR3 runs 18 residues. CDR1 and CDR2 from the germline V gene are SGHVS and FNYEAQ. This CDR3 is CASSYNAREGAVAGELFF. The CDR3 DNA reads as TGTGCCAGCAGCTACAACGCCAGGGAAGGGGCCGTCGCCGGGGAGCTGTTTTTT.

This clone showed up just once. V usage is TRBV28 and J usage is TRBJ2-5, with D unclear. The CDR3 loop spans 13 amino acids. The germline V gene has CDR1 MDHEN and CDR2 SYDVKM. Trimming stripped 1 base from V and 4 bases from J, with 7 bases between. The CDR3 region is CASSLFRVETQYF. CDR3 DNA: TGTGCCAGCAGTTTATTCCGGGTAGAGACCCAGTACTTC.

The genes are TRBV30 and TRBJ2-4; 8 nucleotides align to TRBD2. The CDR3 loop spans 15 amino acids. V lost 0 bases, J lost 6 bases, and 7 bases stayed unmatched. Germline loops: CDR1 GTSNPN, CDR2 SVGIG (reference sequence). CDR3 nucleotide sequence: TGTGCCTGGAGTGTTAGCGGGGCCTCCTTAAACATTCAGTACTTC. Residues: CAWSVSGASLNIQYF.

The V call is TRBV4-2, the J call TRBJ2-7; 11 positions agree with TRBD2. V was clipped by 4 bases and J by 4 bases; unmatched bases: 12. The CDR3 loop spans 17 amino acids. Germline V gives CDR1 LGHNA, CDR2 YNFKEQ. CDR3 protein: CASSRSFSGRAWYEQYF. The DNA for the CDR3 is TGTGCCAGCAGCCGTTCGTTTAGCGGGAGGGCCTGGTACGAGCAGTACTTC.

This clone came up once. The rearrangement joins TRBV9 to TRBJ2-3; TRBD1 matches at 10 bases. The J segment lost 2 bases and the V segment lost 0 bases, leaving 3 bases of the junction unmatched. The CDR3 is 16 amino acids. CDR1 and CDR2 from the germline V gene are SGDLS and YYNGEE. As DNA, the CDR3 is TGTGCCAGCAGCGTAGGGGGACAGGGGAACACAGATACGCAGTATTTT. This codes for CASSVGGQGNTDTQYF.

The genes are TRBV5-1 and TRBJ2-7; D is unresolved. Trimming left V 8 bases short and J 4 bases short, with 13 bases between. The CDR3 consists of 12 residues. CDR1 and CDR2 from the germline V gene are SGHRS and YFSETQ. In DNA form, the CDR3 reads TGCGCCAGTGGAGATACGGTATACGAGCAGTACTTC. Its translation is CASGDTVYEQYF.

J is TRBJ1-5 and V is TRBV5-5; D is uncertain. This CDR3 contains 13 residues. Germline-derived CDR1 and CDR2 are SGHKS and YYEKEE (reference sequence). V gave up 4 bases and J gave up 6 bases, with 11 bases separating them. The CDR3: CASSETGSQPQHF. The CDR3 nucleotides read TGTGCCAGCAGCGAGACGGGTAGTCAGCCCCAGCATTTT.

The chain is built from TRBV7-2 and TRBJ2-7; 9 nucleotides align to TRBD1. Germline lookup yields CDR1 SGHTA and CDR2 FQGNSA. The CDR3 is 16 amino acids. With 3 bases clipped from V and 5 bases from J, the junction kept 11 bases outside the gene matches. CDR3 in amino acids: CASSFTPGTGQHEQYF. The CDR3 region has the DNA TGTGCCAGCAGCTTTACCCCCGGGACAGGGCAGCACGAGCAGTACTTC.

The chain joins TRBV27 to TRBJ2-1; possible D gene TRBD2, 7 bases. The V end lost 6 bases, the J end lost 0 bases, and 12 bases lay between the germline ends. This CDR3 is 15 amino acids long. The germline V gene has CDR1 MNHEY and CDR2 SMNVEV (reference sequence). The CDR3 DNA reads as TGTGCCAGCAGGGGGGAGGGGGGCTCCTACAATGAGCAGTTCTTC. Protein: CASRGEGGSYNEQFF.

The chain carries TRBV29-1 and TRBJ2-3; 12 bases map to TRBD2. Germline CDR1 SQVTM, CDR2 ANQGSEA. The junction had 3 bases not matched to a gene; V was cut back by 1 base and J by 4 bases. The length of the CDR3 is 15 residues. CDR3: CSVEGLAGGPDTQYF. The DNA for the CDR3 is TGCAGCGTTGAAGGCCTAGCGGGAGGGCCAGATACGCAGTATTTT.

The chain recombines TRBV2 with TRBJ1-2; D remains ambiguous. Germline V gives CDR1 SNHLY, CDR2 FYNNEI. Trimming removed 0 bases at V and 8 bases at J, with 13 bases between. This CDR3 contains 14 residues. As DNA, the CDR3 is TGTGCCAGCAGTGAAGCGAGAGGAGTCAGCGGCTACACCTTC. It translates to CASSEARGVSGYTF.

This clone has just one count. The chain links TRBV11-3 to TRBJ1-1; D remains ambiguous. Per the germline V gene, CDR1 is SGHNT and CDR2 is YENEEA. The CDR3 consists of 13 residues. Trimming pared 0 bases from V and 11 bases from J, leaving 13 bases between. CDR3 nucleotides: TGTGCCAGCAGCTTAGATCCAGGTATGAAGGCTTTCTTT. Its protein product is CASSLDPGMKAFF.

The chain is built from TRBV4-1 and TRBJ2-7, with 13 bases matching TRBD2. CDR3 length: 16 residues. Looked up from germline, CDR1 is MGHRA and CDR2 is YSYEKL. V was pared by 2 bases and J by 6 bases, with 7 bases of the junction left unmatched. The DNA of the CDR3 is TGCGCCAGCAGCCAACTTACTAGCGGGAGGGCCCCCGAGCAGTACTTC. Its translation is CASSQLTSGRAPEQYF.

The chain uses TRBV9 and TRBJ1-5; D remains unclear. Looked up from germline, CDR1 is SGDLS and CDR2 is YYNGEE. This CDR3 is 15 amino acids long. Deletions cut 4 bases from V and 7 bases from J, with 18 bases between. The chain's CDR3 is CASSSPSAIGQPQHF. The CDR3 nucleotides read TGTGCCAGCAGCTCACCCTCTGCCATCGGGCAGCCCCAGCATTTT.

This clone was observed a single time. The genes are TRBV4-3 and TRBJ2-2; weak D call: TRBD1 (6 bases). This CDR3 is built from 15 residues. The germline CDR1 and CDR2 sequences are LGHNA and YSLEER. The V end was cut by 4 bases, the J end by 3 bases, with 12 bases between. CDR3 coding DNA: TGCGCCAGCAGCCCACAGGGCCCTTACACCGGGGAGCTGTTTTTT. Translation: CASSPQGPYTGELFF.

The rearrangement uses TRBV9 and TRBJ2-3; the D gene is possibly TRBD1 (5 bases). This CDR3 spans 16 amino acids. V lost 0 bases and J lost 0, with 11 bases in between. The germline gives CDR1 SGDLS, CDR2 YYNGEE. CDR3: CASSVVGLSSTDTQYF. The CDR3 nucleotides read TGTGCCAGCAGCGTAGTGGGGCTTTCTAGCACAGATACGCAGTATTTT.

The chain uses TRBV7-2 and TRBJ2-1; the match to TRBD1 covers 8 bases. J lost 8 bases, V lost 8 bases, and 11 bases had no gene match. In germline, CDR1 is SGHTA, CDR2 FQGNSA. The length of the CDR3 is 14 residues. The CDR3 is CASEGQGARYEQFF. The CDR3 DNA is TGTGCCAGCGAGGGGCAGGGGGCAAGGTATGAGCAGTTCTTC.

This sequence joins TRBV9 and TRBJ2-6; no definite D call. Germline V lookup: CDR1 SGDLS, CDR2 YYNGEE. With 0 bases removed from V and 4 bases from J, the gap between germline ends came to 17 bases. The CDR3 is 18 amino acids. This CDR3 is CASSVDPSPGAGANVLTF. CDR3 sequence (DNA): TGTGCCAGCAGCGTAGACCCCTCTCCCGGAGCGGGGGCCAACGTCCTGACTTTC.

DNA of the CDR3: TGTGCCAGCATCCCCCAGCCAGGCGTCCGACAGTATGGCTACACCTTC. Protein product: CASIPQPGVRQYGYTF. The V gene is TRBV2, the J gene TRBJ1-2; D might be TRBD1 (5 bases). CDR3 length: 16 amino acids. Trimming left V 7 bases short and J 5 bases short, with 23 bases between. Looked up from germline, CDR1 is SNHLY and CDR2 is FYNNEI.

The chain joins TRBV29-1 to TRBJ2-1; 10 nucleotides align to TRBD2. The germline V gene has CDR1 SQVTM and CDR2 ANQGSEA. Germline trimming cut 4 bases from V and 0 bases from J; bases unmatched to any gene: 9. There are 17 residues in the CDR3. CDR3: CSVVSLAGPSSYNEQFF. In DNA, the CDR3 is TGCAGCGTTGTCTCACTAGCGGGACCGAGCTCCTACAATGAGCAGTTCTTC.

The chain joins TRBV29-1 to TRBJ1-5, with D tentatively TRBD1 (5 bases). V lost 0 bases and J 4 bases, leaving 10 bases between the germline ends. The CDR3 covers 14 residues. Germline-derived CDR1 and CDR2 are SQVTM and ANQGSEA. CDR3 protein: CSVEEPGLNQPQHF. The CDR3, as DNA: TGCAGCGTTGAAGAACCGGGACTTAATCAGCCCCAGCATTTT.

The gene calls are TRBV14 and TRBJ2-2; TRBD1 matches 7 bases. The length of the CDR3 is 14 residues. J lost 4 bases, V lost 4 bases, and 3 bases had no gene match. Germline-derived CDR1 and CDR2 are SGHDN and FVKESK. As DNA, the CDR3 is TGTGCCAGCAGCCCGACAGGGACCACCGGGGAGCTGTTTTTT. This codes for CASSPTGTTGELFF.

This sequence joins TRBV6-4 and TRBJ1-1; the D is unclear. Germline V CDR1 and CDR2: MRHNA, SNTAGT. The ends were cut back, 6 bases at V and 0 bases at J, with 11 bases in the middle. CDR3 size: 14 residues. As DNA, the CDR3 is TGTGCCAGCAGGGAGGATAAGATGAACACTGAAGCTTTCTTT. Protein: CASREDKMNTEAFF.

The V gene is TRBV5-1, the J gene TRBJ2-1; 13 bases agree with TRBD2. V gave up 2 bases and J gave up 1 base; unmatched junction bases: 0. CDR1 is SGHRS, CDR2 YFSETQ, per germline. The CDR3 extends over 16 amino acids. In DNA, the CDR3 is TGCGCCAGCAGCTTACTAGCGGGAGGGTCCTACAATGAGCAGTTCTTC. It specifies CASSLLAGGSYNEQFF. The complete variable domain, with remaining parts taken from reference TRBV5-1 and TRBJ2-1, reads KAGVTQTPRYLIKTRGQQVTLSCSPISGHRSVSWYQQTPGQGLQFLFEYFSETQRNKGNFPGRFSGRQFSNSRSEMNVSTLELGDSALYLCASSLLAGGSYNEQFFGPGTRLTVL.

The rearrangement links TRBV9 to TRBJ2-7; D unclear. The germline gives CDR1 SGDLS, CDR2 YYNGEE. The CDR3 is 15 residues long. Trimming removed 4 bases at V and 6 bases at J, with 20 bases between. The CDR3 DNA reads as TGTGCCAGCAGCTTTACGGGTGAAGTAAGGAGCGAGCAGTACTTC. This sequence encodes CASSFTGEVRSEQYF. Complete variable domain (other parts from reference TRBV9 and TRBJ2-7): DSGVTQTPKHLITATGQRVTLRCSPRSGDLSVYWYQQSLDQGLQFLIQYYNGEERAKGNILERFSAQQFPDLHSELNLSSLELGDSALYFCASSFTGEVRSEQYFGPGTRLTVT.

The CDR3 coding sequence is TGTGCCAGCAGCCTCGGACAGGGTGGGAATCAGCCCCAGCATTTT. Residues: CASSLGQGGNQPQHF. The chain joins TRBV28 to TRBJ1-5, with TRBD1 matching over 8 bases. The germline gives CDR1 MDHEN, CDR2 SYDVKM. V gave up 6 bases and J gave up 4 bases; unmatched junction bases: 8. This CDR3 is 15 amino acids long.

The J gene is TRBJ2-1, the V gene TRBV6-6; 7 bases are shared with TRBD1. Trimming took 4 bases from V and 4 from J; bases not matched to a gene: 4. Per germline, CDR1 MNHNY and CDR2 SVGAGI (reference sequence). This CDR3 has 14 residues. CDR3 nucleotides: TGTGCCAGCAGTTCCGACAGGGAATACAATGAGCAGTTCTTC. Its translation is CASSSDREYNEQFF.

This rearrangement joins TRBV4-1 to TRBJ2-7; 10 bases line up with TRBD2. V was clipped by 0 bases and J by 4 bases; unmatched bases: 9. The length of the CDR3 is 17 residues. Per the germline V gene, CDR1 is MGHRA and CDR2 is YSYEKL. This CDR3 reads CASSQEVAGTSAYEQYF. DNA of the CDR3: TGCGCCAGCAGCCAAGAGGTTGCCGGGACTAGCGCTTACGAGCAGTACTTC.